This T cell receptor beta chain was sequenced during a study of radiation and T cells in renal cell carcinoma. General observations from the study: From baseline, blood top tumor clonotypes peaked at 2 weeks post-radiation.

V was pared by 3 bases and J by 0 bases, with 2 bases of the junction left unmatched. This CDR3 is 16 amino acids long. CDR1 is SGHTA and CDR2 is FQGNSA in the germline V gene. As for time point: baseline pretreatment blood. Treatment of the sample: 15 Gy SBRT to primary tumor, nephrectomy 4 weeks later. After SBRT, blood was collected at 2 and 4 weeks, plus baseline. The patient's renal cell carcinoma had clear cell pathology. TCRdb's table, derived via immunoSEQ multiplex PCR, lists solely in-frame clones and lacks some. The data show 150,000 or so clones, about 87% seen once. Comments on this clone: Its antigen is undetermined.

This sequence was found in a woman aged 70 to 79 with renal cell carcinoma. The V gene is TRBV7-2, the J gene TRBJ2-5; TRBD2 agrees at 12 bases. The sample in question was blood, obtained from a patient whose treatment included radiotherapy and nephrectomy. CDR3 sequence (DNA): TGTGCCAGCAGCTTCACTAGCGGGGGGAACCAAGAGACCCAGTACTTC. Amino acids: CASSFTSGGNQETQYF.